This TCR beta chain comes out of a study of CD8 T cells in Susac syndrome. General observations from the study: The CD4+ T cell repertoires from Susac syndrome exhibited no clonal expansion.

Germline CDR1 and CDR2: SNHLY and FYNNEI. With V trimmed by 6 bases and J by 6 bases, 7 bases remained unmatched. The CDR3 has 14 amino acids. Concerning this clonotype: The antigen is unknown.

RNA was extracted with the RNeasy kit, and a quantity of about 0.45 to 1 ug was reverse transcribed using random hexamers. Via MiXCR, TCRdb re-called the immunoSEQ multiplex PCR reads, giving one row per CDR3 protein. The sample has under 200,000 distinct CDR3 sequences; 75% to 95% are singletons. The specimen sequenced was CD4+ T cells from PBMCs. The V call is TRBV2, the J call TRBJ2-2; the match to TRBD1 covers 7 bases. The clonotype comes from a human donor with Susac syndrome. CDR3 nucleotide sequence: TGTGCCAGCAGGCCTTCGACAGGGTCCGGGGAGCTGTTTTTT. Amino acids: CASRPSTGSGELFF.